The 12 T cell receptor beta chains in this list originate from one sample, sequenced in a study of T cell responses to AZD1222 COVID-19 vaccine. Assay: immunoSEQ multiplex PCR; the TCRdb copy retains only in-frame clones and omits some. The sample lists 100,000 to 120,000 clones; about nine tenths were seen once. The sample here was peripheral blood, taken on day 0 of AZD1222 vaccination. These receptors were taken from an adult in good health.

V is TRBV11-2 and J is TRBJ1-2; D is undetermined. CDR3 length: 11 amino acids. Germline V gives CDR1 SGHAT, CDR2 FQNNGV. Trimming shortened V by 6 bases and J by 2 bases, and 4 bases separated the two germline ends. The CDR3 nucleotides read TGTGCCAGCAGGGGAAACTATGGCTACACCTTC. Its protein product is CASRGNYGYTF.

This sequence joins TRBV5-4 and TRBJ1-4; tentatively, D is TRBD1 (5 bases). Germline V gene lookup returns CDR1 SGHNT and CDR2 YYREEE (reference sequence). The CDR3 length is 16 residues. V was cut by 4 bases and J by 1 base, with 14 bases left in between. The CDR3 DNA follows: TGTGCCAGCAGCAACGGGGGGACGGGAACTAATGAAAAACTGTTTTTT. Amino acids: CASSNGGTGTNEKLFF.

As for this clone: Distinct nucleotide sequences in the sample also encode this CDR3. This chain connects TRBV5-1 to TRBJ2-7; D possibly uses TRBD1 or TRBD2 (5 bases each). Per the germline V gene, CDR1 is SGHRS and CDR2 is YFSETQ. Trimming cost V 0 bases and J 3 bases, with 10 bases left between them. This CDR3 is 14 amino acids long. For the CDR3, the DNA is TGCGCCAGCAGCTTGGGAGGGCAGGGCTACGAGCAGTACTTC. Its protein product is CASSLGGQGYEQYF.

This clone was seen just once. The gene calls are TRBV5-1 and TRBJ1-6; no clear D. This CDR3 is built from 16 residues. V was clipped by 0 bases and J by 1 base, with 8 bases between them. The germline V gene encodes CDR1 SGHRS and CDR2 YFSETQ. The CDR3 DNA follows: TGCGCCAGCAGCTTGGAATTGCGGTCCTATAATTCACCCCTCCACTTT. This gives the protein CASSLELRSYNSPLHF.

The chain employs TRBV15 and TRBJ1-2; 8 nucleotides line up with TRBD1. This CDR3 comprises 14 residues. Looked up from germline, CDR1 is LNHNV and CDR2 is YYDKDF (reference sequence). After removal of 6 bases from V and 7 bases from J, the junction contained 10 bases not matched to a gene. The CDR3 DNA follows: TGTGCCACCAGGGAGAGGACAGGGTTTCTTGGCTACACCTTC. Its translation: CATRERTGFLGYTF.

The chain combines TRBV6-1 with TRBJ2-1; 10 nucleotides align to TRBD2. Germline lookup yields CDR1 MNHNS and CDR2 SASEGT. V dropped 2 bases and J dropped 5; count of bases not matched to a gene: 9. The CDR3 loop spans 17 amino acids. The CDR3 sequence is CASSERLAGAINNEQFF. The CDR3 nucleotides read TGTGCCAGCAGTGAAAGGCTAGCGGGGGCGATAAACAATGAGCAGTTCTTC.

This clone was counted only a few times. DNA of the CDR3: TGTGCCAGCAGCGACAGACTGGGTCTGGGTGGGGATGAGCAGTTCTTC. It specifies CASSDRLGLGGDEQFF. The chain recombines TRBV3-1 (or the pseudogene TRBV3-2) with TRBJ2-1; perhaps TRBD1 as D (5 bases). The V end lost 5 bases, the J end lost 8 bases, and 22 bases lay between the germline ends. There are 16 residues in the CDR3. Germline CDR1 and CDR2: LGHDT and YNNKEL (reference sequence).

J is TRBJ1-1 and V is TRBV3-1 (or the pseudogene TRBV3-2); no clear D gene. The CDR3 totals 12 residues. The V and J ends lost 4 bases and 6 bases respectively, with 9 bases between them. Germline loops: CDR1 LGHDT, CDR2 YNNKEL (reference sequence). The CDR3 DNA follows: TGTGCCAGCAGCCTCATGGAATCTGAAGCTTTCTTT. Amino acid sequence: CASSLMESEAFF.

The chain employs TRBV12-3 or TRBV12-4 and TRBJ2-1; D is ambiguous. CDR3 size: 12 residues. Between the trimmed V and J ends, which lost 3 bases and 2 bases, there was a span of 2 bases. The CDR3 coding sequence is TGTGCCAGCAGTTTTCCCTACAATGAGCAGTTCTTC. As protein: CASSFPYNEQFF.

The chain recombines TRBV18 with TRBJ1-6, with D perhaps matching TRBD1 (6 bases). The CDR3 is 15 amino acids. Trimming pared 2 bases from V and 7 bases from J, leaving 12 bases between. Per germline, CDR1 KGHSH and CDR2 LQKENI. CDR3 DNA: TGTGCCAGCTCACCATTTTCGGACAGAAATTCACCCCTCCACTTT. Translation gives CASSPFSDRNSPLHF.

The sample holds one count of this clone. J is TRBJ2-7 and V is TRBV30; D might be TRBD2 (6 bases). Germline V gene sequence: CDR1 GTSNPN, CDR2 SVGIG (reference sequence). V lost 5 bases and J lost 2, with 13 bases in between. This CDR3 is built from 13 residues. The CDR3 is CAWRGTGTYEQYF. CDR3 DNA sequence: TGTGCCTGGCGCGGGACGGGGACCTACGAGCAGTACTTC. Using reference TRBV30 and TRBJ2-7 for the parts outside the CDR3, the full variable domain is SQTIHQWPATLVQPVGSPLSLECTVEGTSNPNLYWYRQAAGRGLQLLFYSVGIGQISSEVPQNLSASRPQDRQFILSSKKLLLSDSGFYLCAWRGTGTYEQYFGPGTRLTVT.

The chain combines TRBV6-6 with TRBJ1-5; D unresolved. Germline assignment: CDR1 MNHNY and CDR2 SVGAGI (reference sequence). The CDR3 spans 15 residues. Trimming pared 5 bases from V and 2 bases from J, leaving 13 bases between. The CDR3 spells CASSVGGSGNQPQHF. CDR3 bases: TGTGCCAGCAGTGTGGGAGGATCCGGCAATCAGCCCCAGCATTTT.